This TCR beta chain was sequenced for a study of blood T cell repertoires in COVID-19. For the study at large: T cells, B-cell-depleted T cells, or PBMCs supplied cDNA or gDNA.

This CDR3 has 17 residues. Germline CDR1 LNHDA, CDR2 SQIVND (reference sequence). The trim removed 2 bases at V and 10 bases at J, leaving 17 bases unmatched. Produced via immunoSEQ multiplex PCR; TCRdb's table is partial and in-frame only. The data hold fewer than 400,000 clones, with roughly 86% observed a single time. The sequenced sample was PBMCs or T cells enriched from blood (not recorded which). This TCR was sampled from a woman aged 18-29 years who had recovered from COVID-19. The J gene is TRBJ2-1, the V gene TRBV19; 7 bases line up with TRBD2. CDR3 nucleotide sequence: TGTGCCAGTAGTATACGAGTCCGGCTAGCGGATTACAGGGAGCAGTTCTTC. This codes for CASSIRVRLADYREQFF.